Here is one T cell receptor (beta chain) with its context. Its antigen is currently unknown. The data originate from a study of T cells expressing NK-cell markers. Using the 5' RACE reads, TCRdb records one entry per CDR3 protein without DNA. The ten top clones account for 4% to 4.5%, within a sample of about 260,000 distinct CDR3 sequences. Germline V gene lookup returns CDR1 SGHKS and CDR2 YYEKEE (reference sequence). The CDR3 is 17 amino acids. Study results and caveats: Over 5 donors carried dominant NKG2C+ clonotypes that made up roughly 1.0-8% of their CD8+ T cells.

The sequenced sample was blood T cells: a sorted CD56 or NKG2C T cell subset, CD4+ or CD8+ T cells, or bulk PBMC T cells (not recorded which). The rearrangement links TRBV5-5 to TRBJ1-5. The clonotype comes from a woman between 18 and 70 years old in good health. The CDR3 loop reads CASSLRSDGGQNQPQHF.